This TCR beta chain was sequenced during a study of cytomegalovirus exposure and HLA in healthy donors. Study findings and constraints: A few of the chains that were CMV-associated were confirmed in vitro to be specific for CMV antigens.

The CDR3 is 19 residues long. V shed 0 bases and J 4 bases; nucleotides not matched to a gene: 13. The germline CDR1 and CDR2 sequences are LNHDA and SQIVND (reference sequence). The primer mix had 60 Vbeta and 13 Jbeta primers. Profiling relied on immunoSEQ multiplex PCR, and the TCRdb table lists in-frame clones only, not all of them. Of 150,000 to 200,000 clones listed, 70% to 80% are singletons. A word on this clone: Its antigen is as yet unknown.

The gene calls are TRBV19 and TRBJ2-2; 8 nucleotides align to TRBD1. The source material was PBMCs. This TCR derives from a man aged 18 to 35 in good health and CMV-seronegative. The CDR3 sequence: CASSIDRRTGKRTTGELFF. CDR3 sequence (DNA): TGTGCCAGTAGTATAGATCGCAGGACAGGGAAGAGAACCACCGGGGAGCTGTTTTTT.